These T cell receptor beta chains were read from a single sample in a study of blood T cells in healthy people across ages. TCRdb re-called the 5' RACE reads with MiXCR, one entry per CDR3 protein. This table holds around 820,000 distinct CDR3 sequences, around 25% found once. The data were also submitted as part of a second study, on T cells of mothers and their children.

The sequencing input was blood. These receptors came from a boy under 18 in good health. Each CDR3 is given with its conserved first and last residue. D genes are given only for firm matches. The listing skips clone size in some rows; elsewhere it reads once, few, many or a size class.

d_call	v_call	clone_size	j_call	cdr3_aa	cdr3_nt
TRBD1	TRBV6-5	NA	TRBJ2-1	CASINTLTGFSYNEQFF	TGTGCCAGCATTAACACCCTGACAGGGTTCTCCTACAATGAGCAGTTCTTC
TRBD2	TRBV4-3	NA	TRBJ2-1	CAGSQGGTSIDEQFF	TGCGCCGGCAGCCAAGGCGGGACTAGTATAGATGAGCAGTTCTTC
TRBD2	TRBV5-1	few	TRBJ2-7	CASKAGEYEQYF	TGCGCCAGCAAAGCGGGGGAGTACGAGCAGTACTTC
NA	TRBV20-1	few	TRBJ2-5	CSAIQDSTQETQYF	TGCAGTGCTATCCAGGACAGTACCCAAGAGACCCAGTACTTC
NA	TRBV7-9	NA	TRBJ1-1	CASSLELQNTEAFF	TGTGCCAGCAGCTTAGAGCTCCAGAACACTGAAGCTTTCTTT
TRBD2	TRBV29-1	NA	TRBJ2-5	CSTRGPKASGGQETQYF	TGCAGCACCAGAGGCCCGAAGGCCAGCGGGGGGCAAGAGACCCAGTACTTC
NA	TRBV6-1	few	TRBJ2-1	CASRRTENEQFF	TGTGCCAGCCGGCGGACTGAAAATGAGCAGTTCTTC
NA	TRBV12-3/TRBV12-4	many	TRBJ2-5	CASSSRTIQETQYF	TGTGCCAGCAGTTCCCGGACTATTCAAGAGACCCAGTACTTC
NA	TRBV4-3	NA	TRBJ1-2	CASSQDRGVGYGYTF	TGCGCCAGCAGCCAAGATCGAGGGGTGGGCTATGGCTACACCTTC
TRBD1	TRBV29-1	NA	TRBJ1-4	CSARQGKSEKLFF	TGCAGCGCCCGACAGGGCAAGAGTGAAAAACTGTTTTTT
NA	TRBV9	NA	TRBJ1-1	CASSVVFGGAEAFF	TGTGCCAGCAGCGTAGTCTTTGGGGGCGCTGAAGCTTTCTTT
NA	TRBV9	NA	TRBJ1-4	CASSVGGGNEKLFF	TGTGCCAGCAGCGTAGGAGGGGGAAATGAAAAACTGTTTTTT
TRBD1	TRBV29-1	once	TRBJ1-4	CSVAGTGATNEKLFF	TGCAGCGTGGCAGGGACAGGGGCAACTAATGAAAAACTGTTTTTT
TRBD1	TRBV25-1	NA	TRBJ1-6	CASPTGFGPLHF	TGTGCCAGCCCGACAGGGTTCGGACCCCTCCACTTT
NA	TRBV16	few	TRBJ2-1	CASSPIGVNEQFF	TGTGCCAGCAGCCCAATCGGGGTCAATGAGCAGTTCTTC
NA	TRBV5-1	NA	TRBJ2-3	CASSLEGARGDTQYF	TGCGCCAGCAGCTTGGAAGGTGCCAGGGGAGATACGCAGTATTTT
NA	TRBV2	NA	TRBJ1-3	CASRGRDIGGTIYF	TGTGCCAGCAGAGGCCGGGACATCGGTGGAACCATATATTTT
TRBD2	TRBV29-1	few	TRBJ2-7	CSVELAGREEQYF	TGCAGCGTTGAACTAGCGGGACGCGAGGAGCAGTACTTC
NA	TRBV9	few	TRBJ1-6	CASSVAGSGGYNSPLHF	TGTGCCAGCAGCGTAGCTGGTAGCGGGGGATATAATTCACCCCTCCACTTT
TRBD1	TRBV6-5	NA	TRBJ1-2	CASSSRGTAFNYGYTF	TGTGCCAGCAGCTCTCGTGGGACAGCGTTTAACTATGGCTACACCTTC
NA	TRBV3-1	NA	TRBJ2-5	CASSQILNQETQYF	TGTGCCAGCAGCCAGATCCTAAATCAAGAGACCCAGTACTTC
NA	TRBV18	NA	TRBJ2-1	CASSPLAVEYNEQFF	TGTGCCAGCTCACCACTAGCGGTGGAATACAATGAGCAGTTCTTC
NA	TRBV4-1	NA	TRBJ1-1	CASSQPKGGSNYEAFF	TGCGCCAGCAGCCAACCCAAAGGAGGGAGCAACTATGAAGCTTTCTTT
TRBD1	TRBV29-1	few	TRBJ2-5	CSVGVRDRGETQYF	TGCAGCGTTGGAGTACGGGACAGGGGAGAGACCCAGTACTTC
TRBD1	TRBV5-1	few	TRBJ2-1	CASSWTTGGSGNEQFF	TGCGCCAGCAGCTGGACGACAGGGGGCTCGGGGAATGAGCAGTTCTTC
NA	TRBV28	NA	TRBJ1-5	CASRPPGRIKLYQPQHF	TGTGCCAGCAGACCCCCGGGACGAATAAAGCTTTATCAGCCCCAGCATTTT
TRBD2	TRBV28	few	TRBJ2-3	CASSRRRDGRPQYF	TGTGCCAGTAGCCGGCGAAGGGACGGGAGGCCGCAGTATTTT
NA	TRBV7-9	few	TRBJ1-1	CASRTSGTEAFF	TGTGCCAGCAGGACCTCGGGCACTGAAGCTTTCTTT
NA	TRBV28	once	TRBJ1-4	CASRKGDANEKLFF	TGTGCCAGCAGGAAGGGTGACGCTAATGAAAAACTGTTTTTT
TRBD1	TRBV12-3/TRBV12-4	NA	TRBJ2-7	CASSLQGVPPYEQYF	TGTGCCAGCAGTTTACAGGGGGTCCCCCCCTACGAGCAGTACTTC
TRBD2	TRBV27	few	TRBJ2-3	CASSLWGTSGGMDTQYF	TGTGCCAGCAGTTTATGGGGGACTAGCGGGGGGATGGATACGCAGTATTTT
NA	TRBV5-1	NA	TRBJ2-7	CASSLAGQIYEQYF	TGCGCCAGCAGCCTTGCGGGACAAATCTACGAGCAGTACTTC
TRBD1	TRBV18	NA	TRBJ1-2	CASSPRDRDGYTF	TGTGCCAGCTCACCTCGGGACAGAGATGGCTACACCTTC
NA	TRBV4-3	NA	TRBJ2-7	CASSQDQGSNYEQYF	TGCGCCAGCAGCCAAGATCAAGGGAGCAACTACGAGCAGTACTTC
TRBD1	TRBV6-6	NA	TRBJ1-1	CASSYNRGPGTEAFF	TGTGCCAGCAGTTACAACAGGGGGCCCGGGACTGAAGCTTTCTTT
TRBD1	TRBV7-2	few	TRBJ1-6	CASRRFNRDRDSPLHF	TGTGCCAGCAGACGATTCAACCGGGACAGGGATTCACCCCTCCACTTT
TRBD1	TRBV9	NA	TRBJ1-6	CASSPGQYDSPLHF	TGTGCCAGCAGCCCGGGACAGTATGATTCACCCCTCCACTTT
NA	TRBV29-1	once	TRBJ1-3	CSVYSGTSGNTIYF	TGCAGCGTCTACTCCGGGACCTCAGGAAACACCATATATTTT
NA	TRBV3-1	few	TRBJ2-7	CASSPDRGIDEQYF	TGTGCCAGCAGCCCCGATAGAGGGATCGACGAGCAGTACTTC
NA	TRBV2	NA	TRBJ2-5	CASTWGIPQETQYF	TGTGCCAGCACCTGGGGCATTCCACAAGAGACCCAGTACTTC
NA	TRBV7-6	NA	TRBJ1-2	CASSSSMAGYTF	TGTGCCAGCAGTTCGAGCATGGCCGGCTACACCTTC
NA	TRBV30	few	TRBJ1-6	CAWRERRDSPLHF	TGTGCCTGGCGGGAGAGAAGAGATTCACCCCTCCACTTT
NA	TRBV5-6	many	TRBJ2-1	CASSLPGTEYNEQFF	TGTGCCAGCAGCTTGCCCGGGACGGAATACAATGAGCAGTTCTTC
NA	TRBV7-2	NA	TRBJ2-2	CASSLGTLTGGLFF	TGTGCCAGCAGCCTTGGCACCCTCACCGGGGGGCTGTTTTTT
TRBD1	TRBV6-2/TRBV6-3	NA	TRBJ1-1	CASRRDRGTEAFF	TGTGCCAGCAGGCGGGACAGGGGGACTGAAGCTTTCTTT
NA	TRBV20-1	NA	TRBJ2-5	CSARGWTIQETQYF	TGCAGTGCTAGAGGGTGGACTATACAAGAGACCCAGTACTTC
NA	TRBV18	NA	TRBJ1-5	CASSPGQDQPQHF	TGTGCCAGCTCACCCGGTCAGGATCAGCCCCAGCATTTT
NA	TRBV29-1	few	TRBJ2-1	CSVLGGLEQFF	TGCAGCGTTCTTGGGGGTCTTGAGCAGTTCTTC
NA	TRBV7-9	NA	TRBJ2-1	CASSLVGALGNEQFF	TGTGCCAGCAGCTTAGTGGGGGCCCTCGGGAATGAGCAGTTCTTC
NA	TRBV4-2	NA	TRBJ2-5	CASSQDWLAAVWEQYF	TGTGCCAGCAGCCAAGATTGGCTAGCTGCAGTCTGGGAGCAGTACTTC
NA	TRBV28	NA	TRBJ2-5	CASSAGTFMGETQYF	TGTGCCAGCAGCGCCGGGACTTTCATGGGAGAGACCCAGTACTTC
NA	TRBV2	NA	TRBJ2-1	CASSRDQANEQFF	TGTGCCAGCAGTAGGGACCAAGCAAATGAGCAGTTCTTC
TRBD1	TRBV7-9	once	TRBJ2-1	CASSSIRDRGADYNVQFF	TGTGCCAGCAGCTCCATACGGGACAGGGGGGCGGACTACAATGTGCAGTTCTTC
NA	TRBV6-5	few	TRBJ1-2	CASSYGGVDYGYTF	TGTGCCAGCAGTTACGGGGGAGTAGACTATGGCTACACCTTC
NA	TRBV7-6	few	TRBJ2-2	CASSPERYTGELFF	TGTGCCAGCAGCCCTGAGCGGTACACCGGGGAGCTGTTTTTT
NA	TRBV29-1	NA	TRBJ2-7	CSARKSGYEQYF	TGCAGCGCCCGAAAGTCCGGGTACGAGCAGTACTTC
NA	TRBV28	many	TRBJ1-1	CASSSGADTEAFF	TGTGCCAGCAGTTCAGGGGCGGACACTGAAGCTTTCTTT
NA	TRBV10-3	NA	TRBJ1-3	CAISLGGRGAGNTIYF	TGTGCCATCAGTCTGGGGGGCCGAGGGGCTGGAAACACCATATATTTT